Following are 9 T cell receptor beta chains from one sample sequenced in a study of blood T cell repertoires in COVID-19. TCRdb keeps only in-frame clones here, not all; method: immunoSEQ multiplex PCR. The repertoire holds roughly 120,000 clones, with around 89% as singletons. The sample consisted of peripheral blood. The receptors were gathered from a woman aged 45-59 years with acute or convalescent COVID-19.

The chain is built from TRBV5-1 and TRBJ2-2; TRBD2 agrees at 15 bases. Germline values: CDR1 SGHRS, CDR2 YFSETQ. J gave up 0 bases and V 5 bases, and 11 bases lay outside the gene matches. The CDR3 runs 20 residues. The CDR3 spells CASRRGLAGGHPANTGELFF. The DNA for the CDR3 is TGCGCCAGCAGGCGAGGACTAGCGGGAGGGCACCCCGCGAACACCGGGGAGCTGTTTTTT.

The V call is TRBV20-1, the J call TRBJ2-7; 7 nucleotides line up with TRBD2. Germline V lookup: CDR1 DFQATT, CDR2 SNEGSKA (reference sequence). The CDR3 has 11 amino acids. The CDR3 spells CRGGERYEQYF. The CDR3 DNA sequence: TGCAGGGGGGGGGAGCGATACGAGCAGTACTTC.

This chain links TRBV7-9 with TRBJ2-7; the D is unclear. Germline V gene sequence: CDR1 SEHNR, CDR2 FQNEAQ (reference sequence). This CDR3 region has 14 residues. The germline V and J ends were trimmed by 3 bases and 1 base, with 10 bases remaining between them. The chain's CDR3 is CASSFGGPSYEQYF. Written as DNA, the CDR3 is TGTGCCAGCAGCTTTGGTGGCCCATCCTACGAGCAGTACTTC. Looking up the rest from reference TRBV7-9 and TRBJ2-7 gives the full variable domain: DTGVSQNPRHKITKRGQNVTFRCDPISEHNRLYWYRQTLGQGPEFLTYFQNEAQLEKSRLLSDRFSAERPKGSFSTLEIQRTEQGDSAMYLCASSFGGPSYEQYFGPGTRLTVT.

To note about this clone: In the same sample, other DNA sequences code for this CDR3. The chain combines TRBV5-1 with TRBJ1-4; TRBD1 is a possible D gene (5 bases). This CDR3 comprises 14 residues. Germline CDR1 and CDR2: SGHRS and YFSETQ. The V end was cut by 4 bases, the J end by 0 bases, with 7 bases between. DNA of the CDR3: TGCGCCAGCAGCCTGACAGCAACTAATGAAAAACTGTTTTTT. Its translation is CASSLTATNEKLFF.

V is TRBV29-1 and J is TRBJ1-2; 9 bases match TRBD1. V lost 5 bases and J lost 5; bases outside the gene matches: 9. The CDR3 extends over 14 amino acids. Germline CDR1 reads SQVTM; CDR2 reads ANQGSEA. DNA for the CDR3: TGCAGCGTTTATATATCCGGGACAGGGTATGGCTACACCTTC. Translating gives CSVYISGTGYGYTF.

The chain is built from TRBV30 and TRBJ1-1, with D unresolved. This CDR3 has 15 residues. The V end lost 2 bases, the J end lost 3 bases, and 16 bases lay between the germline ends. Germline values: CDR1 GTSNPN, CDR2 SVGIG (reference sequence). In DNA form, the CDR3 reads TGTGCCTGGAGTTCCAATGACGGGAGGTACACTGAAGCTTTCTTT. Protein: CAWSSNDGRYTEAFF.

The chain employs TRBV9 and TRBJ2-5; 14 bases are shared with TRBD2. V gave up 0 bases and J gave up 5 bases; unmatched junction bases: 6. The CDR3 is 17 residues long. Germline values: CDR1 SGDLS, CDR2 YYNGEE. The CDR3 reads CASSVEGTSGSLETQYF. CDR3 bases: TGTGCCAGCAGCGTAGAGGGGACTAGCGGGAGTTTGGAGACCCAGTACTTC. Drawing the rest from reference TRBV9 and TRBJ2-5, the complete variable domain is DSGVTQTPKHLITATGQRVTLRCSPRSGDLSVYWYQQSLDQGLQFLIQYYNGEERAKGNILERFSAQQFPDLHSELNLSSLELGDSALYFCASSVEGTSGSLETQYFGPGTRLLVL.

This clone has a single count. The gene calls are TRBV5-1 and TRBJ2-7; 7 nucleotides agree with TRBD1. With V trimmed by 4 bases and J by 7 bases, 17 bases remained unmatched. The CDR3 loop spans 16 amino acids. Germline V CDR1 and CDR2: SGHRS, YFSETQ. The CDR3 nucleotides read TGCGCCAGCAGCCCTGCCCCTCCTGGAAGGGGGCTTGAGCAGTACTTC. Translated: CASSPAPPGRGLEQYF.

Of note for this clone: A much larger clone lies one base from this, so it may be a read error. V gene TRBV5-6 combines with J gene TRBJ1-1; D gene unclear. This CDR3 has 13 residues. Germline V gene sequence: CDR1 SGHDT, CDR2 YYEEEE. V gave up 2 bases and J gave up 0 bases, with 5 bases separating them. CDR3: CASSLTVNTEAFF. The CDR3 region has the DNA TGTGCCAGCAGCTTAACAGTGAACACTGAAGCTTTCTTT.